Here is one T cell receptor beta chain with its context. What it recognizes is unknown. In chemo-refractory metastatic non-small-cell lung cancer, patients got ipilimumab CTLA-4 blockade together with focal radiation. These data belong to a study of radiotherapy plus CTLA-4 blockade in lung cancer. Germline assignment: CDR1 GTSNPN and CDR2 SVGIG (reference sequence). The CDR3 length is 14 residues. Trimming stripped 8 bases from V and 1 base from J, with 15 bases between. Overall study results and limits: Blood saw expansion of tumor-derived TCR clones after radiotherapy plus ipilimumab.

Measured with immunoSEQ multiplex PCR; TCRdb has only the in-frame clones, and not every one. This repertoire shows about 120,000 clones, about 87% found once; its top ten account for approximately 7.2%. This TCR came from a human donor with non-small cell lung cancer that progressed on radiotherapy plus ipilimumab. The material sequenced was peripheral blood, taken from a patient treated with radiotherapy plus ipilimumab. The V gene is TRBV30, the J gene TRBJ2-1; D is perhaps TRBD2 (5 bases). CDR3 DNA: TGTGCCGGGGAGAGAGCGGTTTCCTACAATGAGCAGTTCTTC. This translates into CAGERAVSYNEQFF.